A selection of T cell receptor beta chains follows, all from one sample in a study of blood T cell repertoires in COVID-19. TCRdb's table, derived via immunoSEQ multiplex PCR, lists solely in-frame clones and lacks some. The sample includes roughly 50,000 clones, 85% of them seen just once. Source material: peripheral blood. The receptor set was obtained from a human donor in a cohort sampled during active COVID-19. CDR3s include the opening cysteine and the closing phenylalanine or tryptophan. Each record gives: J gene, D gene, clone size, V gene, CDR3 protein, CDR3 DNA. A D gene is named only where the DNA matches it firmly. Expanded clones are given a class, and other clones once, few, many or no size at all.

TRBJ2-5 . . TRBV5-1 CASSLVVGEETQYF TGCGCCAGCAGCTTGGTAGTGGGAGAAGAGACCCAGTACTTC
TRBJ1-2 TRBD1 . TRBV13 CASSRTGQGFYGYTF TGTGCCAGCAGCCGTACCGGACAGGGGTTTTATGGCTACACCTTC
TRBJ2-3 . . TRBV21-1 CASIQLPGTDTDTQYF TGTGCCAGCATCCAACTGCCTGGGACAGACACAGATACGCAGTATTTT
TRBJ2-7 TRBD2 . TRBV7-8 CASSSTSAAYEQYF TGTGCCAGCAGCTCGACTAGCGCAGCCTACGAGCAGTACTTC
TRBJ2-3 TRBD2 . TRBV5-4 CASSYLLAGVPDTQYF TGTGCCAGCAGCTATCTACTAGCGGGAGTGCCAGATACGCAGTATTTT
TRBJ2-3 . . TRBV19 CASSSAGIFTDTQYF TGTGCCAGTAGCTCTGCCGGGATATTCACAGATACGCAGTATTTT
TRBJ2-1 . . TRBV5-1 CASSLSSGSYNEQFF TGCGCCAGCAGCTTGTCGAGTGGCTCCTACAATGAGCAGTTCTTC
TRBJ2-1 TRBD2 once TRBV27 CASSLGGLADSYNEQFF TGTGCCAGCAGTTTAGGGGGACTAGCAGACTCCTACAATGAGCAGTTCTTC
TRBJ2-1 . . TRBV25-1 CASSGSGFYNEQFF TGTGCCAGCAGTGGGAGCGGGTTCTACAATGAGCAGTTCTTC
TRBJ1-1 TRBD1 . TRBV7-9 CASTTGLEAFF TGTGCCAGCACGACAGGGCTTGAAGCTTTCTTT
TRBJ1-3 TRBD1 . TRBV5-8 CASSLARVDRGSGNTIYF TGTGCCAGCAGCTTGGCCCGGGTGGACAGGGGCAGTGGAAACACCATATATTTT
TRBJ1-5 TRBD1 . TRBV28 CASSRLWTGDRHSNQPQHF TGTGCCAGCAGTCGTCTTTGGACAGGGGACCGCCATAGCAATCAGCCCCAGCATTTT
TRBJ2-5 . . TRBV19 CASTLREDRVGETQYF TGTGCCAGTACCCTTCGGGAGGACAGGGTGGGGGAGACCCAGTACTTC
TRBJ2-7 . . TRBV7-9 CASSLGRQYF TGTGCCAGCAGCTTAGGTCGGCAGTACTTC
TRBJ2-7 . . TRBV6-2/TRBV6-3 CASSYRYEQYF TGTGCCAGCAGTTACCGCTACGAGCAGTACTTC
TRBJ1-6 TRBD1 . TRBV10-3 CAIRDRGSHNSPLHF TGTGCCATCAGGGACAGGGGATCGCATAATTCACCCCTCCACTTT
TRBJ2-3 . . TRBV18 CASSPRGDTQYF TGTGCCAGCTCACCACGAGGAGATACGCAGTATTTT
TRBJ2-5 . . TRBV19 CASSIVGSETQYF TGTGCCAGTAGTATAGTGGGCTCGGAGACCCAGTACTTC
TRBJ1-1 TRBD1 once TRBV18 CASSLGQGSGTEAFF TGTGCCAGCTCTCTAGGACAGGGGTCGGGCACTGAAGCTTTCTTT
TRBJ2-5 . . TRBV20-1 CSGGKEGTQYF TGCAGTGGAGGAAAAGAGGGGACCCAGTACTTC
TRBJ1-4 TRBD1 . TRBV6-5 CASSYSGQGGEKLFF TGTGCCAGCAGTTATTCAGGACAGGGGGGTGAAAAACTGTTTTTT
TRBJ1-1 . few TRBV7-9 CASSLQVNTEAFF TGTGCCAGCAGCTTACAGGTCAACACTGAAGCTTTCTTT
TRBJ2-7 TRBD1 . TRBV5-1 CASSLVPGQGNRRSF TGCGCCAGCAGCTTGGTTCCGGGACAGGGAAACCGGAGAAGCTTC
TRBJ2-4 . large TRBV28 CASSFRQGLAKNIQYF TGTGCCAGCAGTTTCCGTCAGGGGCTAGCCAAAAACATTCAGTACTTC
TRBJ2-5 TRBD2 . TRBV15 CATSRVPSGRLETQYF TGTGCCACCAGCAGAGTTCCTAGCGGGAGATTAGAGACCCAGTACTTC
TRBJ2-1 . . TRBV30 CAWSVLGLSSYNEQFF TGTGCCTGGAGTGTACTCGGACTTAGCTCCTACAATGAGCAGTTCTTC
TRBJ2-3 TRBD2 . TRBV11-2 CASSLSGRITDTQYF TGTGCCAGCAGCTTATCCGGGAGGATCACAGATACGCAGTATTTT
TRBJ2-7 . . TRBV7-2 CASSLQGNPYEQYF TGTGCCAGCAGCTTACAGGGAAACCCTTACGAGCAGTACTTC
TRBJ2-3 TRBD2 . TRBV15 CATSAGLVRTDTQYF TGTGCCACCAGCGCAGGACTAGTACGCACAGATACGCAGTATTTT
TRBJ2-7 TRBD1 . TRBV10-1 CASSRTGLGEQYF TGCGCCAGCAGCCGGACAGGCCTGGGGGAGCAGTACTTC
TRBJ1-5 . . TRBV7-2 CASSLAGVNQPQHF TGTGCCAGCAGCTTAGCAGGGGTCAATCAGCCCCAGCATTTT
TRBJ1-3 . . TRBV5-4 CASSLGLSEDGNTIYF TGTGCCAGCAGCTTGGGACTCTCGGAAGATGGAAACACCATATATTTT
TRBJ2-2 . once TRBV14 CASSQDLTGVRGTTNTGELFF TGTGCCAGCAGCCAAGATCTAACGGGAGTAAGAGGAACTACGAACACCGGGGAGCTGTTTTTT
TRBJ2-7 TRBD2 . TRBV7-2 CASSLAPSGSNEQYF TGTGCCAGCAGCTTAGCCCCTAGCGGGAGTAACGAGCAGTACTTC
TRBJ1-1 . . TRBV27 CASSLSGGGNTEAFF TGTGCCAGCAGTTTGTCTGGGGGCGGGAACACTGAAGCTTTCTTT
TRBJ2-2 TRBD1 . TRBV19 CASSSNRGTGELFF TGTGCCAGTAGTTCAAACAGGGGCACCGGGGAGCTGTTTTTT
TRBJ2-2 . . TRBV5-1 CASSPEGAWELFF TGCGCCAGCAGCCCGGAGGGGGCTTGGGAGCTGTTTTTT
TRBJ2-7 TRBD2 . TRBV7-2 CASSLVVTSGTYEQYF TGTGCCAGCAGCTTAGTGGTGACTAGCGGAACCTACGAGCAGTACTTC
TRBJ2-7 TRBD2 . TRBV9 CASSAGLAVYEQYF TGTGCCAGCAGCGCGGGACTAGCGGTCTACGAGCAGTACTTC
TRBJ2-1 . once TRBV14 CASRPGHRFGEQFF TGTGCCAGCAGACCGGGACACCGTTTTGGTGAGCAGTTCTTC
TRBJ2-3 TRBD1 . TRBV18 CASSPLQRGQDTQYF TGTGCCAGCTCACCACTCCAAAGGGGGCAAGATACGCAGTATTTT
TRBJ2-5 . . TRBV28 CASSSTSDSQETQYF TGTGCCAGCAGTTCGACTTCCGACAGCCAAGAGACCCAGTACTTC
TRBJ2-3 TRBD2 . TRBV5-1 CASSLGDYGADTQYF TGCGCCAGCAGCTTGGGGGACTATGGGGCAGATACGCAGTATTTT
TRBJ2-1 . . TRBV5-1 CASSLAITGNEQFF TGCGCCAGCAGTTTGGCGATAACAGGTAATGAGCAGTTCTTC